The 20 T cell receptor beta chains listed next were all sequenced from one sample in a study of blood T cell repertoires in COVID-19 (dated by TCRdb to 2019 to 2021). Receptor libraries were prepared by the immunoSEQ multiplex PCR assay. Sourced from immuneACCESS, this table was stored by TCRdb with only in-frame sequences that have V and J called. A share of the clones is absent; for the studies checked, an unresolved V gene accounts for under half, and the remainder has no known explanation. This sample has over 130,000 clones in its table, and more than 60% of those were observed once. The top ten clones comprise approximately 9% of the sample. The sample taken for sequencing was peripheral blood. Receptors originate from a woman in her 50s with active or convalescent COVID-19.

The chain carries TRBV27 and TRBJ1-6; D is unclear. This CDR3 has 16 amino acids. The germline V gene encodes CDR1 MNHEY and CDR2 SMNVEV (reference sequence). V was trimmed by 5 bases and J by 2 bases, leaving 13 bases between them. In DNA form, the CDR3 reads TGTGCCAGCAGTCCCCCCCGGGGAACCTATAATTCACCCCTCCACTTT. Amino acid sequence: CASSPPRGTYNSPLHF.

In this sample, this clone turned up once. DNA for the CDR3: TGTGCCAGCCGAAGACAGAACTCCTACGAGCAGTACTTC. It yields the protein CASRRQNSYEQYF. The rearrangement uses TRBV27 and TRBJ2-7; D might be TRBD1 (5 bases). The V gene lost 8 bases and the J gene lost 0 bases, with 11 bases spanning the gap. This CDR3 spans 13 amino acids. Germline CDR1 reads MNHEY; CDR2 reads SMNVEV (reference sequence).

The rearrangement uses TRBV6-5 and TRBJ2-2, with 7 nucleotides matching TRBD1. This CDR3 comprises 13 residues. The germline V gene encodes CDR1 MNHEY and CDR2 SVGAGI. V trimming: 6 bases; J trimming: 6 bases; junction bases outside the gene matches: 4. CDR3 region: CASSPTGSGELFF. The DNA for the CDR3 is TGTGCCAGCAGCCCGACAGGGTCCGGGGAGCTGTTTTTT.

This chain uses TRBV7-2 with TRBJ2-1, with 9 bases that match TRBD2. The CDR3 contains 16 residues. With V trimmed by 1 base and J by 2 bases, 3 bases remained unmatched. The germline gives CDR1 SGHTA, CDR2 FQGNSA. The CDR3 DNA reads TGTGCCAGCAGCTTAGGGGCGGGAGGGCCCTACAATGAGCAGTTCTTC. This sequence encodes CASSLGAGGPYNEQFF.

The CDR3 coding sequence is TGTGCCAGCAGCTTAACTGACAGGGGGAGAGAGACCCAGTACTTC. Protein product: CASSLTDRGRETQYF. The chain has TRBV7-9 and TRBJ2-5; 9 bases map to TRBD1. With V trimmed by 2 bases and J by 4 bases, 5 bases remained unmatched. Germline CDR1 reads SEHNR; CDR2 reads FQNEAQ (reference sequence). CDR3 length: 15 residues.

This clone was picked up one time. The chain couples TRBV5-6 to TRBJ1-2; D is perhaps TRBD1 (5 bases). V was pared by 0 bases and J by 4 bases, with 10 bases between. The germline V gene encodes CDR1 SGHDT and CDR2 YYEEEE. The CDR3 is 14 amino acids. CDR3 in amino acids: CASSLGDRGYGYTF. CDR3 bases: TGTGCCAGCAGCTTGGGTGACAGAGGCTATGGCTACACCTTC.

The chain recombines TRBV6-1 with TRBJ1-3; 8 bases are a match to TRBD1. V dropped 2 bases and J dropped 2; count of bases not matched to a gene: 2. The germline CDR1 and CDR2 sequences are MNHNS and SASEGT. This CDR3 comprises 15 residues. CDR3 in DNA: TGTGCCAGCAGTGAACCCAGGGGGCCTGGAAACACCATATATTTT. Its protein product is CASSEPRGPGNTIYF.

The CDR3 bases are TGTGCCAGCAGTTACTCAACTTGGGAGACCCAGTACTTC. Its translation is CASSYSTWETQYF. The chain combines TRBV6-2 or TRBV6-3 with TRBJ2-5; D gene uncertain. Looked up from germline, CDR1 is MNHEY and CDR2 is SVGEGT. Trimming pared 0 bases from V and 5 bases from J, leaving 7 bases between. This CDR3 comprises 13 residues.

This chain uses TRBV20-1 with TRBJ1-2, with 8 nucleotides matching TRBD1. J gave up 0 bases and V 4 bases, and 4 bases lay outside the gene matches. CDR1 DFQATT and CDR2 SNEGSKA come from the germline V gene (reference sequence). This CDR3 region has 14 residues. DNA of the CDR3: TGCAGTGCTACTGACAGGGGAGCTAACTATGGCTACACCTTC. Translated, it gives CSATDRGANYGYTF.

The V call is TRBV7-2, the J call TRBJ2-5; TRBD2 matches 9 bases. J was trimmed by 4 bases and V by 2 bases; bases with no gene match: 5. This CDR3 comprises 15 residues. Germline V gives CDR1 SGHTA, CDR2 FQGNSA. CDR3 coding DNA: TGTGCCAGCAGCTTAACCGCAGCGGGAGGAGAGACCCAGTACTTC. This codes for CASSLTAAGGETQYF.

CDR3 residues: CASSLDHTGERGYTF. The CDR3 DNA is TGTGCCAGCAGCTTAGATCATACAGGGGAGAGAGGCTACACCTTC. The rearrangement joins TRBV11-2 to TRBJ1-2; 7 bases align to TRBD1. This CDR3 contains 15 residues. Germline V CDR1 and CDR2: SGHAT, FQNNGV. With V trimmed by 0 bases and J by 8 bases, 9 bases remained unmatched.

The CDR3: CASSTRQGNKADTQYF. Here the CDR3 DNA reads TGTGCCAGCAGCACTCGACAGGGAAATAAAGCAGATACGCAGTATTTT. The chain couples TRBV7-8 to TRBJ2-3; 7 nucleotides match TRBD1. CDR1 and CDR2 (germline): SGHVS, FQNEAQ. The CDR3 totals 16 residues. J lost 4 bases, V lost 5 bases, and 12 bases had no gene match.

The V and J genes are TRBV3-1 (or the pseudogene TRBV3-2) and TRBJ1-2; weak D call: TRBD1 (5 bases). CDR3 length: 13 residues. Trimming left V 1 base short and J 8 bases short, with 11 bases between. CDR1 is LGHDT and CDR2 is YNNKEL in the germline V gene (reference sequence). CDR3 nucleotide sequence: TGTGCCAGCAGCCAAGGGGGCCCGCAGGGCTACACCTTC. Encoded protein: CASSQGGPQGYTF.

The CDR3 region is CASSYRGTYNEQFF. The CDR3 nucleotides are TGTGCCAGCAGTTATCGGGGGACCTACAATGAGCAGTTCTTC. This chain joins TRBV6-5 and TRBJ2-1; a weak D match, TRBD2 (6 bases). The CDR3 contains 14 residues. V lost 3 bases and J lost 2, with 8 bases in between. CDR1 and CDR2 from the germline V gene are MNHEY and SVGAGI.

In this sample, this clone turned up once. The chain links TRBV10-1 to TRBJ2-1; 8 bases line up with TRBD1. Losses at the gene ends were 5 bases for V and 3 bases for J; bases not matched to a gene: 15. Germline V lookup: CDR1 WNHNN, CDR2 SYGVQD (reference sequence). This CDR3 comprises 18 residues. CDR3 sequence: CASSNYRSEDRDYNEQFF. The CDR3 bases are TGCGCCAGCAGTAATTACCGGTCCGAGGACAGGGACTACAATGAGCAGTTCTTC.

This clone was seen more than once but under ten times. The rearrangement links TRBV29-1 to TRBJ1-1, with 7 bases identical to TRBD1. V was pared by 7 bases and J by 0 bases, with 11 bases of the junction left unmatched. Germline CDR1 is SQVTM and CDR2 is ANQGSEA. The CDR3 sequence is 15 residues long. In DNA form, the CDR3 reads TGCAGCGCCCCAGAAAACAGGGGTATGAACACTGAAGCTTTCTTT. Its protein product is CSAPENRGMNTEAFF.

CDR3: CASSPRLAGGKETQYF. For the CDR3, the DNA is TGTGCCAGCTCACCACGACTAGCGGGGGGAAAAGAGACCCAGTACTTC. The chain uses TRBV18 and TRBJ2-5; 13 bases fit TRBD2. This CDR3 has 16 amino acids. Germline assignment: CDR1 KGHSH and CDR2 LQKENI. Trimming removed 1 base from V and 3 bases from J; junction bases left unmatched: 2.

The J gene is TRBJ1-2, the V gene TRBV7-2; 7 bases match TRBD1. Trimming cost V 4 bases and J 4 bases; bases outside gene matches: 9. This CDR3 contains 15 residues. The germline gives CDR1 SGHTA, CDR2 FQGNSA. This chain's CDR3 is CASSSPGTATYGYTF. The CDR3 DNA is TGTGCCAGCAGCTCCCCCGGGACAGCGACCTATGGCTACACCTTC.

The V gene is TRBV7-2, the J gene TRBJ2-3; TRBD1 agrees at 10 bases. The ends lost 2 bases at V and 4 bases at J; junction bases unmatched: 12. CDR1 is SGHTA, CDR2 FQGNSA, per germline. This CDR3 spans 18 amino acids. The CDR3: CASSLWGQGSNYADTQYF. In DNA, the CDR3 is TGTGCCAGCAGCTTATGGGGACAGGGGTCCAACTATGCAGATACGCAGTATTTT.

This clone was recorded once. The rearrangement links TRBV3-1 (or the pseudogene TRBV3-2) to TRBJ1-2; D is perhaps TRBD1 (6 bases). With 1 base removed from V and 3 bases from J, the gap between germline ends came to 15 bases. The CDR3 loop spans 16 amino acids. In germline, CDR1 is LGHDT, CDR2 YNNKEL (reference sequence). CDR3 DNA: TGTGCCAGCAGCCAAGCCAGGGGCAAATTAGACTATGGCTACACCTTC. Amino acid sequence: CASSQARGKLDYGYTF.